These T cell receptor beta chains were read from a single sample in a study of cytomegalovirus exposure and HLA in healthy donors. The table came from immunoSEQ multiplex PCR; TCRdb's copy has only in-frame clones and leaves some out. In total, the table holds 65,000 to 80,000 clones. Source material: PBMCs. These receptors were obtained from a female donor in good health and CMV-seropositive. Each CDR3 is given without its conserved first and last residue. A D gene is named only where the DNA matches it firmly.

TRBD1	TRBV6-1	ASRGMSTGKETQY
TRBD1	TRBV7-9	ASSSPGQTFGEYEKLF
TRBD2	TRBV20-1	SAAGLAGQF
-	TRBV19	ASSPLGGSYNSPLH
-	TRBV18	ASSPIRDNYEQY
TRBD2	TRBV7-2	ASSLQAGGGTDTQY
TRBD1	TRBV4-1	ASSFPGQGSYEQY
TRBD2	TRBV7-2	ASSSGTRETQY
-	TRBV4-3	ASSQGPTSTDTQY
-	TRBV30	AWRRSGEQY
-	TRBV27	ASSARGFEAF
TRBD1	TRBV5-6	ASSLANFGGQGADTQY
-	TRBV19	ASSPRSRPRNQPQH
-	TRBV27	ASSTGGRPGGYGYT
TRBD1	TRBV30	AWSEGQGAEY
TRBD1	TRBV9	ASSTGTGGAAGELF
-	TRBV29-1	SVFQAEAF
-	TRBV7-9	ASSLGQQNEKLF
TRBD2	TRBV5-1	ASSPRLAGGKETQY
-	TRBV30	AWSTRDEQY
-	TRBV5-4	ASRSSWGGEQY
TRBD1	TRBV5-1	ASSWDRANTEAF
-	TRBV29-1	SVVVNTEAF
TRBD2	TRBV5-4	ASSGSLTSGTYGQY
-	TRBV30	AAGRSNNSPLH
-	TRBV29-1	SAEEHTDTQY
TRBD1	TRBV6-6	ASSYPPGGDSPLH